These T cell receptor beta chains were read from a single sample in a study of blood T cell repertoires in COVID-19. Some clones are missing from TCRdb's copy, which holds only in-frame ones; the method was immunoSEQ multiplex PCR. The sample holds some 130,000 clones, 84% seen once. The specimen was peripheral blood. The receptors come from a human donor in a cohort sampled during active COVID-19. CDR3s include the opening cysteine and the closing phenylalanine or tryptophan. Fields, in order: CDR3 protein, J gene, clone size, V gene. Not every row has a clone size; where given, it reads once, few, many or a size class.

cdr3_aa: CASSPTRQETQYF
j_call: TRBJ2-5
clone_size: -
v_call: TRBV19

cdr3_aa: CAISEKRGSQETQYF
j_call: TRBJ2-5
clone_size: once
v_call: TRBV10-3

cdr3_aa: CASKQGGTVQGEQFF
j_call: TRBJ2-1
clone_size: -
v_call: TRBV6-5

cdr3_aa: CSASILTGNTIYF
j_call: TRBJ1-3
clone_size: once
v_call: TRBV20-1

cdr3_aa: CASSLAGSGGETQYF
j_call: TRBJ2-5
clone_size: -
v_call: TRBV5-1

cdr3_aa: CASSVLAGGPGENIQYF
j_call: TRBJ2-4
clone_size: -
v_call: TRBV5-4

cdr3_aa: CASSFSLGGAYEQYF
j_call: TRBJ2-7
clone_size: -
v_call: TRBV6-5

cdr3_aa: CSVEAGIPPNTGELFF
j_call: TRBJ2-2
clone_size: many
v_call: TRBV29-1

cdr3_aa: CASSYAGQRDYEQYF
j_call: TRBJ2-7
clone_size: -
v_call: TRBV6-2/TRBV6-3

cdr3_aa: CASSPTPPGGYGYTF
j_call: TRBJ1-2
clone_size: few
v_call: TRBV7-9

cdr3_aa: CAIKEPPTEAFF
j_call: TRBJ1-1
clone_size: -
v_call: TRBV10-3

cdr3_aa: CASSLTSGVYNEQFF
j_call: TRBJ2-1
clone_size: -
v_call: TRBV11-2

cdr3_aa: CASSLFGVGAYEQYF
j_call: TRBJ2-7
clone_size: -
v_call: TRBV5-4

cdr3_aa: CASRTVTSTDTQYF
j_call: TRBJ2-3
clone_size: -
v_call: TRBV5-1

cdr3_aa: CASSPTGGDFNGYTF
j_call: TRBJ1-2
clone_size: -
v_call: TRBV18

cdr3_aa: CASSLDAGMTDTQYF
j_call: TRBJ2-3
clone_size: -
v_call: TRBV5-1

cdr3_aa: CASSAGTSETQYF
j_call: TRBJ2-5
clone_size: -
v_call: TRBV5-1

cdr3_aa: CASSYGQSSYEQYF
j_call: TRBJ2-7
clone_size: -
v_call: TRBV6-2/TRBV6-3

cdr3_aa: CASSLWASGSTDTQYF
j_call: TRBJ2-3
clone_size: -
v_call: TRBV28

cdr3_aa: CASSLGSQRYTDTQYF
j_call: TRBJ2-3
clone_size: -
v_call: TRBV7-8

cdr3_aa: CASSQVSEETQYF
j_call: TRBJ2-3
clone_size: -
v_call: TRBV4-2

cdr3_aa: CASSYHRMIANVLTF
j_call: TRBJ2-6
clone_size: -
v_call: TRBV6-5

cdr3_aa: CASSTTQGTRNQPQHF
j_call: TRBJ1-5
clone_size: -
v_call: TRBV19

cdr3_aa: CASSELWLSGQPQHF
j_call: TRBJ1-5
clone_size: -
v_call: TRBV6-1

cdr3_aa: CASSQTSGLNQPQHF
j_call: TRBJ1-5
clone_size: -
v_call: TRBV3-1/TRBV3-2

cdr3_aa: CASSEQNTGELFF
j_call: TRBJ2-2
clone_size: few
v_call: TRBV2

cdr3_aa: CASSLSKRRGGYYNEQFF
j_call: TRBJ2-1
clone_size: -
v_call: TRBV27

cdr3_aa: CASSSRTGVMGYTF
j_call: TRBJ1-2
clone_size: -
v_call: TRBV18

cdr3_aa: CASSQVSEGRGEAFF
j_call: TRBJ1-1
clone_size: -
v_call: TRBV3-1/TRBV3-2

cdr3_aa: CASSSLTSGVSYEQYF
j_call: TRBJ2-7
clone_size: -
v_call: TRBV6-5

cdr3_aa: CATSRDLPGGLGNEQFF
j_call: TRBJ2-1
clone_size: -
v_call: TRBV15

cdr3_aa: CASSLRQTNEQYF
j_call: TRBJ2-7
clone_size: -
v_call: TRBV6-5

cdr3_aa: CASSVGTGIAEAFF
j_call: TRBJ1-1
clone_size: -
v_call: TRBV2

cdr3_aa: CASSPDGEGEQFF
j_call: TRBJ2-1
clone_size: -
v_call: TRBV5-1

cdr3_aa: CASSTTGTGTTGELFF
j_call: TRBJ2-2
clone_size: medium-sized
v_call: TRBV5-1

cdr3_aa: CASAGGMRETQYF
j_call: TRBJ2-5
clone_size: -
v_call: TRBV5-1

cdr3_aa: CASIGGAINEKLFF
j_call: TRBJ1-4
clone_size: once
v_call: TRBV30

cdr3_aa: CASSVEGVYGYTF
j_call: TRBJ1-2
clone_size: once
v_call: TRBV9

cdr3_aa: CAWSITPVSEKLFF
j_call: TRBJ1-4
clone_size: -
v_call: TRBV30

cdr3_aa: CASSPGQDTTGELFF
j_call: TRBJ2-2
clone_size: few
v_call: TRBV18